What follows describes a single T cell receptor (beta chain). The CDR3 covers 14 residues. Germline V lookup: CDR1 SGHRS, CDR2 YFSETQ. Trimming cost V 2 bases and J 6 bases, with 12 bases left between them. Assay used: immunoSEQ multiplex PCR; TCRdb lists only in-frame clones, some missing. The sample shows 80,000 or so clones, 86% of them seen only once. The sample belongs to a study of blood T cell repertoires in COVID-19. The chain uses TRBV5-1 and TRBJ2-1, with D unclear. The receptor was isolated from a woman aged 55-70 years with acute or convalescent COVID-19. Material for sequencing was peripheral blood. This CDR3 is CASSLGVSRNEQFF. The CDR3 nucleotides read TGCGCCAGCAGCTTAGGAGTCTCTCGCAATGAGCAGTTCTTC. Filled out from reference TRBV5-1 and TRBJ2-1, the complete variable domain reads KAGVTQTPRYLIKTRGQQVTLSCSPISGHRSVSWYQQTPGQGLQFLFEYFSETQRNKGNFPGRFSGRQFSNSRSEMNVSTLELGDSALYLCASSLGVSRNEQFFGPGTRLTVL.